One sample yielded the 15 T cell receptor beta chains listed below, sequenced in a study of brain metastases from non-small cell lung cancer. Here immunoSEQ multiplex PCR was the method, and the copy in TCRdb shows in-frame clones only, minus some. The sample records fewer than 2,500 clones, 84% being singletons. Sequencing used primary lung tumor tissue. These receptors were obtained from a donor aged 40 or over with non-small cell lung cancer.

V usage is TRBV19 and J usage is TRBJ2-6, with 7 bases lining up with TRBD2. This CDR3 region has 17 residues. Germline CDR1 reads LNHDA; CDR2 reads SQIVND (reference sequence). Trimming at V came to 3 bases and at J to 0 bases, leaving 5 bases not matched to a gene. CDR3 in amino acids: CASSMGREGSGANVLTF. CDR3 in DNA: TGTGCCAGTAGTATGGGGAGGGAGGGCTCTGGGGCCAACGTCCTGACTTTC.

The gene calls are TRBV4-1 and TRBJ2-7; TRBD2 agrees at 10 bases. Germline loops: CDR1 MGHRA, CDR2 YSYEKL. The CDR3 loop spans 16 amino acids. Unmatched junction bases numbered 5, after V lost 0 bases and J lost 3 bases. The CDR3 DNA follows: TGCGCCAGCAGCCAAGAGTTAGCGGGAGGTTACTACGAGCAGTACTTC. Protein: CASSQELAGGYYEQYF.

The chain recombines TRBV7-8 with TRBJ2-3, with 8 bases aligning to TRBD1. The CDR3 covers 13 residues. Unmatched junction bases numbered 4, after V lost 5 bases and J lost 6 bases. Germline V gene sequence: CDR1 SGHVS, CDR2 FQNEAQ. The CDR3 loop is CASSRQGRDTQYF. The DNA for the CDR3 is TGTGCCAGCAGCCGACAGGGGCGCGATACGCAGTATTTT.

This chain links TRBV6-1 with TRBJ2-5; the D call may be TRBD1 or TRBD2 (5 bases each). The germline V gene has CDR1 MNHNS and CDR2 SASEGT. The CDR3 spans 16 residues. V was shortened by 3 bases and J by 1 base, with 15 bases between the two germline ends. Here the CDR3 reads CASSDWDGLAQETQYF. CDR3 DNA: TGTGCCAGCAGTGATTGGGACGGTTTGGCCCAAGAGACCCAGTACTTC.

The J gene is TRBJ1-1, the V gene TRBV27; perhaps TRBD1 as D (6 bases). Germline V lookup: CDR1 MNHEY, CDR2 SMNVEV (reference sequence). The CDR3 has 16 amino acids. The ends were cut back, 5 bases at V and 2 bases at J, with 18 bases in the middle. The CDR3 DNA reads as TGTGCCAGCAGTCTCCACAGGGTGGGGGATAACACTGAAGCTTTCTTT. Its translation is CASSLHRVGDNTEAFF.

V and J are TRBV19 and TRBJ2-2, with 12 positions matching TRBD2. Trimming took 1 base from V and 9 from J; bases not matched to a gene: 3. The V gene's germline CDR1 is LNHDA and CDR2 SQIVND (reference sequence). This CDR3 comprises 15 residues. The CDR3 bases are TGTGCCAGTAGTATAGGGACTAGCGGGAATCGGGAGCTGTTTTTT. Translated: CASSIGTSGNRELFF.

V is TRBV19 and J is TRBJ1-6, with a possible D match to TRBD1 (5 bases). The CDR3 covers 13 residues. The germline V gene has CDR1 LNHDA and CDR2 SQIVND (reference sequence). Trimming took off 7 bases at V and 6 bases at J, with 10 bases between the two ends. CDR3 sequence: CASNKGSNSPLHF. The CDR3 nucleotides read TGTGCCAGTAATAAGGGGTCTAATTCACCCCTCCACTTT.

The chain employs TRBV5-4 and TRBJ2-2; 7 nucleotides align to TRBD2. This CDR3 spans 16 amino acids. V lost 4 bases, J lost 7 bases, and 13 bases stayed unmatched. CDR1 is SGHNT, CDR2 YYREEE, per germline (reference sequence). The CDR3 DNA reads as TGTGCCAGCAGCCTGCCACTAGCGACAAGTGGCGGGGAGCTGTTTTTT. Translation gives CASSLPLATSGGELFF.

The rearrangement joins TRBV5-1 to TRBJ2-1, with D possibly being TRBD1 (6 bases). Trimming removed 1 base from V and 7 bases from J, with 9 bases in between. Germline-derived CDR1 and CDR2 are SGHRS and YFSETQ. This CDR3 has 13 amino acids. In nucleotides, the CDR3 is TGCGCCAGCAGCTTGTCAGGGGATAATGAGCAGTTCTTC. As protein: CASSLSGDNEQFF.

The chain uses TRBV4-2 and TRBJ1-2, with 7 bases lining up with TRBD1. This CDR3 has 17 amino acids. V gave up 0 bases and J gave up 4 bases; unmatched junction bases: 11. In germline, CDR1 is LGHNA, CDR2 YNFKEQ. The CDR3 is CASSQETGNSAAYGYTF. CDR3 sequence (DNA): TGTGCCAGCAGCCAAGAGACAGGGAATAGTGCTGCCTATGGCTACACCTTC.

In this sample, this clone turned up a few times. The chain uses TRBV6-6 and TRBJ1-1; tentatively, D is TRBD1 (5 bases). The CDR3 sequence is 14 residues long. CDR1 is MNHNY, CDR2 SVGAGI, per germline (reference sequence). Between the trimmed V and J ends, which lost 6 bases and 1 base, there was a span of 12 bases. CDR3 loop: CASRPLDKNTEAFF. For the CDR3, the DNA is TGTGCCAGCAGACCCTTGGACAAGAACACTGAAGCTTTCTTT.

The DNA of the CDR3 is TGTGCCAGCAGCCACCGAGACTGGTACGAGCAGTACTTC. It yields the protein CASSHRDWYEQYF. The chain combines TRBV4-2 with TRBJ2-7; D is undetermined. Germline V CDR1 and CDR2: LGHNA, YNFKEQ. Trimming took off 3 bases at V and 4 bases at J, with 10 bases between the two ends. The CDR3 spans 13 residues.

Comments on this clone: One end of the junction does not line up with germline, which may come from a read error. The chain has TRBV9 and TRBJ2-1, with 8 bases lining up with TRBD2. CDR1 is SGDLS, CDR2 YYNGEE, per germline. The CDR3 consists of 16 residues. CDR3 DNA: TGTGCCAGCAGCGTAGCTGGACAGCGGGGGTACAATGAACAGTTCTTC. Protein: CASSVAGQRGYNEQFF.

The rearrangement joins TRBV5-5 to TRBJ2-5; 8 bases agree with TRBD2. Germline V lookup: CDR1 SGHKS, CDR2 YYEKEE (reference sequence). J gave up 4 bases and V 0 bases, and 11 bases lay outside the gene matches. The length of the CDR3 is 17 residues. The CDR3 region is CASSLATGGAIGETQYF. CDR3 in DNA: TGTGCCAGCAGCTTGGCAACGGGGGGGGCAATCGGAGAGACCCAGTACTTC.

The chain is built from TRBV5-1 and TRBJ2-5, with 9 positions matching TRBD2. CDR1 is SGHRS and CDR2 is YFSETQ in the germline V gene. This CDR3 has 18 residues. V dropped 0 bases and J dropped 2; count of bases not matched to a gene: 11. CDR3 sequence (DNA): TGCGCCAGCAGCTTGGTTGGTCGGGCTAGCGGGATACAAGAGACCCAGTACTTC. As protein: CASSLVGRASGIQETQYF.